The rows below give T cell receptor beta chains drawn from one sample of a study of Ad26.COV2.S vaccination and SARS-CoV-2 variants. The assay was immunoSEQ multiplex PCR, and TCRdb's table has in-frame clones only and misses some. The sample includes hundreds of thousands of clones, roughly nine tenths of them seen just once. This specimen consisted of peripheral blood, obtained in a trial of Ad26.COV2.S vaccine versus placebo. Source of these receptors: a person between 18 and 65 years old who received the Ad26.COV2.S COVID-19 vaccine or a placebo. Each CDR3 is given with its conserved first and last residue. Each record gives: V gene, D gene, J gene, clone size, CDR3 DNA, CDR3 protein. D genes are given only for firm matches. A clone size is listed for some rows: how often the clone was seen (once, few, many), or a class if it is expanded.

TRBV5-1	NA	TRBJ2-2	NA	TGCGCCAGCAGCTTGGAGGGACTCAGGGGCCGGGAGCTGTTTTTT	CASSLEGLRGRELFF
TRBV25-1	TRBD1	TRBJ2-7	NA	TGTGCCCTTCGGCGGGACAGGGATTACGAGCAGTACTTC	CALRRDRDYEQYF
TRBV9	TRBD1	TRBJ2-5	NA	TGTGCCAGCAGCGTGGGACAGGGGTTCGGAGAGACCCAGTACTTC	CASSVGQGFGETQYF
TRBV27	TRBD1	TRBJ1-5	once	TGTGCCAGCAGTAGGACAGGGTATCAGCCCCAGCATTTT	CASSRTGYQPQHF
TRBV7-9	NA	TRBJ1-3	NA	TGTGCCAGCAGCTTAACGGTAGACTCTGGAAACACCATATATTTT	CASSLTVDSGNTIYF
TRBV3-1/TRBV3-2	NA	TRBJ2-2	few	TGTGCCAGCAGCCAACAGGGTACCGGGGAGCTGTTTTTT	CASSQQGTGELFF
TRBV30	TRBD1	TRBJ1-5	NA	TGTGCCTGGGGTGAGGGGGCAAATCAGCCCCAGCATTTT	CAWGEGANQPQHF
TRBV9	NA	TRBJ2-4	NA	TGTGCCAGCAGCGTAACGGGACTCCGAGAAAACATTCAGTACTTC	CASSVTGLRENIQYF
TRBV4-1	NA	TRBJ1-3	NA	TGCGCCAGCAGCCAAGAAAGGACCACCCGCCGACTGAACACCATATATTTT	CASSQERTTRRLNTIYF
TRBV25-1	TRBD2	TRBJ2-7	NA	TGTGCCAGCAGTGATAGCGGGAGGGCCGGTTACGAGCAGTACTTC	CASSDSGRAGYEQYF
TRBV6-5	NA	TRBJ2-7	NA	TGTGCCAGCAGTTACTCGGGGCAGGCCACCGAGCAGTACTTC	CASSYSGQATEQYF
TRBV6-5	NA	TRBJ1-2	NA	TGTGCCAGCAGTTACTCGAGGGGGAGGTATGGCTACACCTTC	CASSYSRGRYGYTF
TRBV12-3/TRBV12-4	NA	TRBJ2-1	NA	TGTGCCAGCACCCTTGACCGAGTTGAGCAGTTCTTC	CASTLDRVEQFF
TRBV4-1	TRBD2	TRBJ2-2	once	TGCGCCAGCAGCCACCCCGGGACTAGCGGTTTCACCGGGGAGCTGTTTTTT	CASSHPGTSGFTGELFF
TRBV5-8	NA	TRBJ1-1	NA	TGTGCCAGCAGCTTAACAGGCGTTCCGTCGGGGGCTTTCTTT	CASSLTGVPSGAFF
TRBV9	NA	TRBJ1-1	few	TGTGCCAGCAGCCCCCCCGGGGTGGACACTGAAGCTTTCTTT	CASSPPGVDTEAFF
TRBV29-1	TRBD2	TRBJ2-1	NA	TGCAGCGTCTCGACTAGCGGGAGTATGATTTCGGGTGAGCAGTTCTTC	CSVSTSGSMISGEQFF
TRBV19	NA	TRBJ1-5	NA	TGTGCCAGCAACCCACAGGGTAGCAATCAGCCCCAGCATTTT	CASNPQGSNQPQHF
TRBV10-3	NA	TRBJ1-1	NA	TGTGCCATCAGTTCGACAGATTTGAACACTGAAGCTTTCTTT	CAISSTDLNTEAFF
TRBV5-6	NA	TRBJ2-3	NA	TGTGCCAGCAGCCCCGGAGGCAACCCCTGGGGGACAGATACGCAGTATTTT	CASSPGGNPWGTDTQYF
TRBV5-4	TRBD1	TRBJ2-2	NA	TGTGCCAGCAGCCGAAGGGACAGGGAGCCCGGGGAGCTGTTTTTT	CASSRRDREPGELFF
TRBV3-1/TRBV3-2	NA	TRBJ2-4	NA	TGTGCCAGCAGCCAAGGTGAGTATGTGGGACATCGGGCACCTCTAGCCAAAAACATTCAGTACTTC	CASSQGEYVGHRAPLAKNIQYF
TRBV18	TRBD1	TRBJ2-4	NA	TGTGCCAGCTCACCGGAACAGGGGGCGTACATTCAGTACTTC	CASSPEQGAYIQYF
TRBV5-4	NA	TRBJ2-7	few	TGTGCCAGCAGCTTAAGGCTAGACTACGAGCAGTACTTC	CASSLRLDYEQYF
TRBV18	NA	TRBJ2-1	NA	TGTGCCAGCTCACCACTAGAAGGGCGGGTATACAATGAGCAGTTCTTC	CASSPLEGRVYNEQFF
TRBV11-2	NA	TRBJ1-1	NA	TGTGCCAGCAGCATACAGCGTGAGACTTTCTTT	CASSIQRETFF
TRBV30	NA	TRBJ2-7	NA	TGTGCCTGGAGTGTCGAAGGCTACGAGCAGTACTTC	CAWSVEGYEQYF
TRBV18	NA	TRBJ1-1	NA	TGTGCCAGCTCACCACAGGGGGTAACTGAAGCTTTCTTT	CASSPQGVTEAFF
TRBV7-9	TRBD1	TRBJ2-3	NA	TGTGCCAGCAGCTTAGTGACAGGGGACCTCTCTAGCACAGATACGCAGTATTTT	CASSLVTGDLSSTDTQYF
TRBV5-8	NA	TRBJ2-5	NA	TGTGCCAGCAGCTTGAGACGGGAGAGGGGCCAAGAGACCCAGTACTTC	CASSLRRERGQETQYF
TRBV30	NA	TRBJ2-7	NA	TGTGCCTGGGCCGGGACATCGATTTACGAGCAGTACTTC	CAWAGTSIYEQYF
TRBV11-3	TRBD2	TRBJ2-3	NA	TGTGCCAGCAGCTTATACGGCGGGGGTGGTGCAGATACGCAGTATTTT	CASSLYGGGGADTQYF
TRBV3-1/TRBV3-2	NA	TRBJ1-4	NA	TGTGCCAGCAGCCAAGGGAGGCCAAAGGGTGAAAAACTGTTTTTT	CASSQGRPKGEKLFF
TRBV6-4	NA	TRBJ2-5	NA	TGTGCCAGCAGGACCGGGAGCTACAGTCACCAAGAGACCCAGTACTTC	CASRTGSYSHQETQYF
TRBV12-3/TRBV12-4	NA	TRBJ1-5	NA	TGTGCCAGCAGTTCCCAGGAACGTCAGCCCCAGCATTTT	CASSSQERQPQHF
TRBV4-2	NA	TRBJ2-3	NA	TGTGCCAGCAGCCCTGGTCTCGCAGATACGCAGTATTTT	CASSPGLADTQYF
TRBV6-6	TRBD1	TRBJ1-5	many	TGTGCCGGTGGTCCGGGACAGAATCAGCCCCAGCATTTT	CAGGPGQNQPQHF
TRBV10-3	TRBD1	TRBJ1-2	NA	TGTGCCACCCGGACAGGGGGGATAGATGGCTACACCTTC	CATRTGGIDGYTF
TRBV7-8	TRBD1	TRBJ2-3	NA	TGTGCCAGCAGCTTAGCGACAGGGTCGTCTACAGATACGCAGTATTTT	CASSLATGSSTDTQYF
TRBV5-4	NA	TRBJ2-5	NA	TGTGCCAGCAGCTTGGCCACGGAGCGGTGGGAGACCCAGTACTTC	CASSLATERWETQYF
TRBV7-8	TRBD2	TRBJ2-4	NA	TGTGCCAGCAGCAGGGGACTAGCGGAAACAAACATTCAGTACTTC	CASSRGLAETNIQYF
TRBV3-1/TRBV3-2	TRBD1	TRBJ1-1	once	TGTGCCAGCAGCCAAAATACAGGGGGCACTGAAGCTTTCTTT	CASSQNTGGTEAFF
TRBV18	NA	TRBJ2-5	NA	TGTGCCAGCTCACCCCTTCGAGGGGGGGGAGAGACCCAGTACTTC	CASSPLRGGGETQYF
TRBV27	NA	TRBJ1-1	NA	TGTGCCAGCAGTCCTCGCGTGAACACTGAAGCTTTCTTT	CASSPRVNTEAFF
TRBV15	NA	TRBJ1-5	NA	TGTGCCACCAGCACCTATGGGGGGGGCAATCAGCCCCAGCATTTT	CATSTYGGGNQPQHF
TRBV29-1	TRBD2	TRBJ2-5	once	TGCAGCGTTGCTCGGAGCGGGGGGGCCGAGACCCAGTACTTC	CSVARSGGAETQYF
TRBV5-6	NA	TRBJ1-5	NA	TGTGCCAGCAGCACCTTCCGAAGCACCGGGGGAAATCAGCCCCAGCATTTT	CASSTFRSTGGNQPQHF
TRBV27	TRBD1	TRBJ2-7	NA	TGTGCCAGCAGTTTGGGGACAGCTTATGAGTACGAGCAGTACTTC	CASSLGTAYEYEQYF
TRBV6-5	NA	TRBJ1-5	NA	TGTGCCAGCAGTTACTCGGCAGGTAGCAATCAGCCCCAGCATTTT	CASSYSAGSNQPQHF